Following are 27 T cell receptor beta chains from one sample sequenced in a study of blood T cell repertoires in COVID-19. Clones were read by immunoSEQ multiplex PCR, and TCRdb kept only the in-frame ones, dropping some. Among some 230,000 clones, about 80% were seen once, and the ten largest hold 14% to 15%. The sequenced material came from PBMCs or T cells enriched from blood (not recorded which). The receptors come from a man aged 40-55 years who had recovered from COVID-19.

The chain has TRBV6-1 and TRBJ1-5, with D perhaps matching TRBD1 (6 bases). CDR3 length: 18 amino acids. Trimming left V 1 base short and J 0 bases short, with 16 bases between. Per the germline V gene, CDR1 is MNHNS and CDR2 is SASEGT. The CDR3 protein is CASSEGITGFYSNQPQHF. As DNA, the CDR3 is TGTGCCAGCAGTGAAGGGATCACAGGGTTCTATAGCAATCAGCCCCAGCATTTT.

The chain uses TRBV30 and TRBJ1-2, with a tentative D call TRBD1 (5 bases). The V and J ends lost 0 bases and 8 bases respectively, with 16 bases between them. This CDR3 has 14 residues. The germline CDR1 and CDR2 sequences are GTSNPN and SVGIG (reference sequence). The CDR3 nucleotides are TGTGCCTGGAGTGTCGGACACGGACCGGCCGGCTACACCTTC. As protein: CAWSVGHGPAGYTF.

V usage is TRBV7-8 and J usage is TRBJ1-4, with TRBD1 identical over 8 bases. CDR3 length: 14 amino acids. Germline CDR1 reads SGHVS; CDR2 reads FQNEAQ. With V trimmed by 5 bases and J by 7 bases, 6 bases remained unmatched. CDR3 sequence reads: CASSNTGGTEKLFF. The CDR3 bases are TGTGCCAGCAGCAACACAGGGGGGACTGAAAAACTGTTTTTT. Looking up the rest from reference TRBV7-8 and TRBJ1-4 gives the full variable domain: GAGVSQSPRYKVAKRGQDVALRCDPISGHVSLFWYQQALGQGPEFLTYFQNEAQLDKSGLPSDRFFAERPEGSVSTLKIQRTQQEDSAVYLCASSNTGGTEKLFFGSGTQLSVL.

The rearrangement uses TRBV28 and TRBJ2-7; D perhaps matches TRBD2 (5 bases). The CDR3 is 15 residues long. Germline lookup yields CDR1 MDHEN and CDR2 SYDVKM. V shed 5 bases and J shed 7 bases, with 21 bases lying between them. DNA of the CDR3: TGTGCCAGCAGTCCCCGACCCAAGGGCCCGGGGGAGCAGTACTTC. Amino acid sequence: CASSPRPKGPGEQYF.

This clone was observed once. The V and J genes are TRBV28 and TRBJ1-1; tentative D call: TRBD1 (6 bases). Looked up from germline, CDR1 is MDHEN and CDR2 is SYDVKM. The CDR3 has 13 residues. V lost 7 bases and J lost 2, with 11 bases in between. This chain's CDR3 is CASTGTLNTEAFF. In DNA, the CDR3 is TGTGCCAGCACCGGGACACTAAACACTGAAGCTTTCTTT.

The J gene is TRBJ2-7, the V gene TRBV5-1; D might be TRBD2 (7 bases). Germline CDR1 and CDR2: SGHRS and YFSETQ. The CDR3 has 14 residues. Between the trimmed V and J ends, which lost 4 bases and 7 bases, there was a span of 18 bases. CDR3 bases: TGCGCCAGCAGCCCCCTGGGGGGGCGGGAAGAGCAGTACTTC. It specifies CASSPLGGREEQYF.

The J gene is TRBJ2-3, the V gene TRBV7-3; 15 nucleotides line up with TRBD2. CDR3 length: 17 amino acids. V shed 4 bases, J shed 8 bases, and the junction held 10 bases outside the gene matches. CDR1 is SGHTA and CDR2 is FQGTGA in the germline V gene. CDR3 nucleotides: TGTGCCAGCAGCTCCGTCGGGACTAGCGGGGGGCTCGTTACGCAGTATTTT. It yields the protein CASSSVGTSGGLVTQYF.

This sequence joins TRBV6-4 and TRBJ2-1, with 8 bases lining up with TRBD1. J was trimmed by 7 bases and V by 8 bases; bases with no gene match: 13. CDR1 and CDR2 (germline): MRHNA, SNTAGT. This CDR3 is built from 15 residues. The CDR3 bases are TGTGCCAGCGGCGATACCGGGACAGGTAAAAATGAGCAGTTCTTC. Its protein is CASGDTGTGKNEQFF.

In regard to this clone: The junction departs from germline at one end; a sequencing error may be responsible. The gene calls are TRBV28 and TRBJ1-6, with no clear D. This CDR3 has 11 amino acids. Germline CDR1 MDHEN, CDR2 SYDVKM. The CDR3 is CASSYREASKF. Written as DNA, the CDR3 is TGTGCCAGCAGCTACCGGGAGGCGTCCAAGTTT.

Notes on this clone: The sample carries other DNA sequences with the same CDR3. The CDR3 sequence is CASSLVANTEAFF. The CDR3, as DNA: TGTGCCAGCAGCTTAGTAGCGAACACTGAAGCTTTCTTT. V usage is TRBV7-9 and J usage is TRBJ1-1; D not certain. V was cut by 1 base and J by 1 base, with 4 bases left in between. CDR1 and CDR2 from the germline V gene are SEHNR and FQNEAQ (reference sequence). The CDR3 has 13 residues.

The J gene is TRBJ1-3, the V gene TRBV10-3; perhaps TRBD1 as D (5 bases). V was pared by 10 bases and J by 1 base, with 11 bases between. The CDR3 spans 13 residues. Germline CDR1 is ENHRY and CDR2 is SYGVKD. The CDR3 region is CATARVSGNTIYF. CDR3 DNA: TGTGCCACCGCCAGGGTATCTGGAAACACCATATATTTT.

CDR3 coding DNA: TGTGCCAGCAGTCTAGGGACTCGAGATACGCAGTATTTT. Amino acids: CASSLGTRDTQYF. The chain joins TRBV12-3 or TRBV12-4 to TRBJ2-3; tentatively, D is TRBD2 (6 bases). This CDR3 is built from 13 residues. Between the trimmed V and J ends, which lost 5 bases and 5 bases, there was a span of 11 bases.

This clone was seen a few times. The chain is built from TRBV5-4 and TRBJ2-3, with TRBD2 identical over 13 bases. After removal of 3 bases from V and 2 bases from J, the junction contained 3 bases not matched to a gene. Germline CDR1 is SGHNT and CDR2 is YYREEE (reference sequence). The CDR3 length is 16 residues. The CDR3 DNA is TGTGCCAGCAGCTCGGGACTAGCGGGAAACACAGATACGCAGTATTTT. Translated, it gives CASSSGLAGNTDTQYF. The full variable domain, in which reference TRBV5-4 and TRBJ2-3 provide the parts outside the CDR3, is ETGVTQSPTHLIKTRGQQVTLRCSSQSGHNTVSWYQQALGQGPQFIFQYYREEENGRGNFPPRFSGLQFPNYSSELNVNALELDDSALYLCASSSGLAGNTDTQYFGPGTRLTVL.

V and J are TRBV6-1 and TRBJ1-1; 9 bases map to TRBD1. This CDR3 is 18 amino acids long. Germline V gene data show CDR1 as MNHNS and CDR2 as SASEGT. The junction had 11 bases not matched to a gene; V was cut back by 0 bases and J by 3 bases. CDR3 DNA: TGTGCCAGCAGTGAAGCGCACACAGGGGGCATTCTTTACACTGAAGCTTTCTTT. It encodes CASSEAHTGGILYTEAFF.

CDR3 DNA sequence: TGTGCCAGCTCACCTAGAGCGGGGGCCTACAATGAGCAGTTCTTC. Residues: CASSPRAGAYNEQFF. The chain employs TRBV18 and TRBJ2-1, with 8 bases lining up with TRBD2. Germline V CDR1 and CDR2: KGHSH, LQKENI. The V gene end was trimmed by 3 bases and the J gene end by 2 bases; junction bases not matched to a gene: 3. The CDR3 is made up of 15 amino acids.

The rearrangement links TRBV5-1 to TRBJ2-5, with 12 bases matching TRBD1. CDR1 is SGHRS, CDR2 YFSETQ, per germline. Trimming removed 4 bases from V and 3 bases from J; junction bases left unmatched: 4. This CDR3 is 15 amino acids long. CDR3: CASSGGTGGEETQYF. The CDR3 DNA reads TGCGCCAGCAGCGGGGGGACAGGGGGCGAAGAGACCCAGTACTTC.

The DNA of the CDR3 is TGCGCCAGCAGCACCCAGGTTTCTGGGGCCAACGTCCTGACTTTC. Translated, it gives CASSTQVSGANVLTF. The gene calls are TRBV5-1 and TRBJ2-6; no clear D gene. CDR1 and CDR2 (germline): SGHRS, YFSETQ. Trimming removed 4 bases from V and 1 base from J, with 9 bases in between. The CDR3 has 15 residues.

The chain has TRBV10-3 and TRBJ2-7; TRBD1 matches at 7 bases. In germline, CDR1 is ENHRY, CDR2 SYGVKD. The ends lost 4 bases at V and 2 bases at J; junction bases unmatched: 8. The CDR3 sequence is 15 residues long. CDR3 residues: CAISAKAGGAYEQYF. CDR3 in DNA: TGTGCCATCAGTGCTAAAGCAGGGGGAGCCTACGAGCAGTACTTC.

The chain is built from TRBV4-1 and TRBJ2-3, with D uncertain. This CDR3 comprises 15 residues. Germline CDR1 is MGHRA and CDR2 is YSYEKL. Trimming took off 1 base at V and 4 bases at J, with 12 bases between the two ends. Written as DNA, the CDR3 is TGCGCCAGCAGCCAAGTAACTGGCAGCGCAGATACGCAGTATTTT. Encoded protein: CASSQVTGSADTQYF.

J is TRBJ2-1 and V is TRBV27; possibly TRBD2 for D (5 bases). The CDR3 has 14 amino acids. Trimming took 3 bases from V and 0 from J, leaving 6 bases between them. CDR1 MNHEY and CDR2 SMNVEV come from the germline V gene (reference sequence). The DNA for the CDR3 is TGTGCCAGCAGTTTTGGGAGCTCCTACAATGAGCAGTTCTTC. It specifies CASSFGSSYNEQFF.

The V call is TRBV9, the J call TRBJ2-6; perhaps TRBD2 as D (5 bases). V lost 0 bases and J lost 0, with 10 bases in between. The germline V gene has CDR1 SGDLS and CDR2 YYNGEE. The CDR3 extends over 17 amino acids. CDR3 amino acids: CASSVATRVSGANVLTF. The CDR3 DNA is TGTGCCAGCAGCGTAGCTACTAGGGTCTCTGGGGCCAACGTCCTGACTTTC.

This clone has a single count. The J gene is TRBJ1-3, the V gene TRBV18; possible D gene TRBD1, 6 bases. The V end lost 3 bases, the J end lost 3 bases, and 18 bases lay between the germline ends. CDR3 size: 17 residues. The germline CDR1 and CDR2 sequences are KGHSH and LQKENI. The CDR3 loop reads CASSPVDGGDVGNTIYF. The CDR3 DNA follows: TGTGCCAGCTCACCGGTCGATGGGGGCGACGTTGGAAACACCATATATTTT.

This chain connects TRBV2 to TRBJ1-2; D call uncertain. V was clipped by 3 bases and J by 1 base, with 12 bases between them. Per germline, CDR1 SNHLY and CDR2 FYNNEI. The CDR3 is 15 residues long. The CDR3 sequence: CASSDLLFGNYGYTF. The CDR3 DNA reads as TGTGCCAGCAGTGATCTTTTATTCGGTAACTATGGCTACACCTTC.

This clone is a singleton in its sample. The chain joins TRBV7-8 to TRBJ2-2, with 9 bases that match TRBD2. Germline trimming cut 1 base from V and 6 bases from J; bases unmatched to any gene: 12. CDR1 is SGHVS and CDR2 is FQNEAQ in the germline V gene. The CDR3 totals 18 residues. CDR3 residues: CASSLEARASGESGELFF. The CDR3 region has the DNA TGTGCCAGCAGCTTAGAGGCCAGGGCTAGCGGGGAATCCGGGGAGCTGTTTTTT.

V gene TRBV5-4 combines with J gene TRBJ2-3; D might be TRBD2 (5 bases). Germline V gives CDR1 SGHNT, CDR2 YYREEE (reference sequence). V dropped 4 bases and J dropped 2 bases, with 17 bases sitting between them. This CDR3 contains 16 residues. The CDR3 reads CASSHGGQNPTDTQYF. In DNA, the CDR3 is TGTGCCAGCAGCCATGGAGGTCAGAACCCCACAGATACGCAGTATTTT.

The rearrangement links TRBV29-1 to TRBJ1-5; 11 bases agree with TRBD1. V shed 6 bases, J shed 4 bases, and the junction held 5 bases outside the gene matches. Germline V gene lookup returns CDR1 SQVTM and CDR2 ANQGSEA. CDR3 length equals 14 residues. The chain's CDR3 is CSVRTGGINQPQHF. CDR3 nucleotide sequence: TGCAGCGTCCGGACAGGGGGCATAAATCAGCCCCAGCATTTT.

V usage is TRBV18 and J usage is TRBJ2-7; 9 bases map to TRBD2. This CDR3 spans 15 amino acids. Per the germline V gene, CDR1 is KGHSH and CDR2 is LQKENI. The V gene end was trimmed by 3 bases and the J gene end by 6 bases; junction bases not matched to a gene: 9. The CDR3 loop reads CASSPLAGASGEQYF. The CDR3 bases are TGTGCCAGCTCACCTTTAGCGGGAGCGTCTGGCGAGCAGTACTTC. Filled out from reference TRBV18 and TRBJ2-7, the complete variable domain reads NAGVMQNPRHLVRRRGQEARLRCSPMKGHSHVYWYRQLPEEGLKFMVYLQKENIIDESGMPKERFSAEFPKEGPSILRIQQVVRGDSAAYFCASSPLAGASGEQYFGPGTRLTVT.